Detailed here is one T cell receptor (beta chain). The PCR employed 60 Vbeta primers together with 13 Jbeta primers. TCRdb's copy holds only in-frame clones and misses some; the assay was immunoSEQ multiplex PCR. The data show tens of thousands of clones, roughly 80% seen once. The sample belongs to a study of cytomegalovirus exposure and HLA in healthy donors. The CDR3 length is 18 residues. V shed 5 bases, J shed 2 bases, and the junction held 18 bases outside the gene matches. CDR1 and CDR2 (germline): SGHTS, YDEGEE. The receptor's source is a woman between 40 and 55 years old in good health and CMV-seropositive. Sequences were obtained from PBMCs. The chain has TRBV5-8 and TRBJ1-2, with 7 bases identical to TRBD1. CDR3 protein: CASSRQGGGFPRNYGYTF. The CDR3 DNA reads TGTGCCAGCAGTCGGCAGGGGGGCGGTTTCCCCCGGAACTATGGCTACACCTTC. Full variable domain (missing parts from reference TRBV5-8 and TRBJ1-2): EAGVTQSPTHLIKTRGQQATLRCSPISGHTSVYWYQQALGLGLQFLLWYDEGEERNRGNFPPRFSGRQFPNYSSELNVNALELEDSALYLCASSRQGGGFPRNYGYTFGSGTRLTVV.